This TCR beta chain was documented in a study of blood T cell repertoires in COVID-19. Across the whole study: The cDNA or gDNA used as material had been derived from T cells, B-cell-depleted T cells, or PBMCs.

This table comes from immunoSEQ multiplex PCR, and its TCRdb copy is limited to in-frame clones, with some not included. Of thousands of clones listed, about four fifths were seen once; the top ten hold 32%. V shed 3 bases and J shed 6 bases, with 18 bases lying between them. Germline CDR1 GTSNPN, CDR2 SVGIG (reference sequence). CDR3 size: 14 residues. V gene TRBV30 combines with J gene TRBJ2-7; the D gene is possibly TRBD1 (5 bases). What was sequenced was peripheral blood. The source is a human donor in a cohort sampled during active COVID-19. DNA of the CDR3: TGTGCCTGGAGGGACGGGTCAGGGAATTTCGAGCAGTACGTC. Protein product: CAWRDGSGNFEQYV.